Listed here is a single T cell receptor beta chain. No antigen is known for it. One base away there is no much larger clone; base qualities are not given. Genomic DNA was isolated from the sorted cells so that the TCRbeta CDR3 region could be sequenced. The immunoSEQ Assay was used to sequence the TCRbeta CDR3 regions. Drawn from immuneACCESS, this table holds only the in-frame rearrangements with V and J called that TCRdb kept. Clones are partly lost; checked studies trace under half to an unresolved V gene and leave the rest unexplained. The sample contains 99,000 or so clones, around 94% of them found a single time. 0.26% of the sample belongs to the ten largest clones. Based on the germline V gene, the CDR1 and CDR2 sequences are MGHRA and YSYEKL. From the cysteine up to the phenylalanine, the CDR3 has a length of 16 residues. Of all the DNA, just the CDR3 is kept, 48 bases in frame from base 1. V is shortened by 0 bases, J by 4 bases, and the region joining them spans 13 bases.

The trial excluded patients who had a history of autoimmune disease or were on systemic immunosuppression. Peripheral blood for TCR sequencing was drawn from every dose cohort at baseline, at cycle 4 day 1 and at cycle 7 day 1. The samples were drawn from a first-in-human, open-label, multicenter phase I dose-escalation trial of ivuxolimab. Adults with locally advanced or metastatic melanoma, renal cell, hepatocellular, or head and neck squamous cell carcinoma were enrolled in the trial. CD4+ and CD8+ T cells were sorted separately from peripheral blood before TCR sequencing. These data originate in a study of OX40 agonist ivuxolimab in advanced cancers. Regarding the study in general: The costimulatory receptor OX40 (CD134) was targeted by ivuxolimab, a fully human IgG2 agonistic monoclonal antibody. Among the roughly 50 dose-escalation patients, approximately 20 had hepatocellular carcinoma, approximately 15 melanoma, 9 renal cell carcinoma and 9 head and neck cancer. Intravenous ivuxolimab was administered to patients every 2 weeks at six dose levels: 0.01, 0.1, 0.3, 1.5, 3 and 10 mg/kg. A male proportion of about 79% and a mean age of about 60 years, ranging from about 20 to 79, were recorded for the dose-escalation cohort. Patients were allowed to have had prior anti-PD-1, anti-PD-L1 or anti-CTLA-4 therapy, and more than 35% of the dose-escalation patients had been treated with checkpoint inhibitors. The monotherapy dose-escalation portion (N ≈ 50 patients) of the phase I ivuxolimab trial is reported in the paper. Peripheral TCRbeta sequencing was intended to test whether TCR sequence diversity was altered and clonal T-cell expansion was caused by ivuxolimab. Three dose-escalation patients achieved partial responses, one with hepatocellular carcinoma and two with cutaneous melanoma.

Broader findings and caveats from the paper: At doses from 0.1 to 3.0 mg/kg, clonal expansion was seen in both CD4+ and CD8+ blood T cells between baseline and week 6. The antigen specificity of the peripheral T cells that underwent clonal expansion was not determined. Low levels of normalized T-cell clonal expansion were also seen in some patients who did not respond. In partial responders in the 0.1-3.0 mg/kg groups, normalized peripheral clonal expansion was found to be among the lowest, especially among CD8+ T cells. On average, CD8+ T cells showed more expanded clones than CD4+ T cells after ivuxolimab.

The source was CD4+ or CD8+ T cells sorted from blood, collected in a trial of the OX40 agonist ivuxolimab. The chain is made from TRBV4-1 and TRBJ2-4, with the D call perhaps TRBD1 or TRBD2, as 6 bases match in each case. This TCR derives from an adult with an advanced solid tumor such as melanoma, head and neck, liver or kidney cancer. The nucleotide sequence reads TGCGCCAGCAGCCAAGAAGGGGGGAGAGGGAAAAACATTCAGTACTTC. This is translated as CASSQEGGRGKNIQYF.